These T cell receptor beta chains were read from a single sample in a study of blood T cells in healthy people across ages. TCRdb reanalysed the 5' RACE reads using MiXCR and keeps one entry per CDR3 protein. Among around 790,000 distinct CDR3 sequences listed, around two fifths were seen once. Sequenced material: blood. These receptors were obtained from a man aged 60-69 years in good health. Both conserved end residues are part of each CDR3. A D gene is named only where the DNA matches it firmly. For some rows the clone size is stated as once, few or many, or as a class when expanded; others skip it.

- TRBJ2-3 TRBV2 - CASSVGTGRTDTQYF TGTGCCAGCAGTGTTGGTACAGGGCGCACAGATACGCAGTATTTT
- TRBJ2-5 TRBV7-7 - CASSSDSGETQYF TGTGCCAGCAGCTCAGATTCCGGGGAGACCCAGTACTTC
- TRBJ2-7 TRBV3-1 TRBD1 CASSQITGTGEQYF TGTGCCAGCAGCCAGATAACAGGGACAGGCGAGCAGTACTTC
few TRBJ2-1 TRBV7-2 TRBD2 CASSSGGAYEQFF TGTGCCAGCAGTAGCGGGGGGGCCTATGAGCAGTTCTTC
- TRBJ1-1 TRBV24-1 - CATSDPGGVEAFF TGTGCCACCAGTGACCCAGGTGGAGTTGAAGCTTTCTTT
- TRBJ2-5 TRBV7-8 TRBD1 CASSYLPGGSQETQYF TGTGCCAGCAGCTATCTTCCAGGGGGCTCCCAAGAGACCCAGTACTTC
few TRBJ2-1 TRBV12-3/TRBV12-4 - CASSSYRDHEQFF TGTGCCAGCAGTTCGTACAGGGACCATGAGCAGTTCTTC
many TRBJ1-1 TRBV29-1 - CSAIAQRIDTEAFF TGCAGCGCGATAGCACAAAGGATCGACACTGAAGCTTTCTTT
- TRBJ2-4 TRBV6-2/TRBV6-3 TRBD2 CASKDPGEGNIQYF TGTGCCAGCAAGGACCCCGGGGAGGGAAACATTCAGTACTTC
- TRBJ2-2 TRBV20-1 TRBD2 CSARVAGHNTGELFF TGCAGTGCTAGAGTAGCGGGGCACAACACCGGGGAGCTGTTTTTT
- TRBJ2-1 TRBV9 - CASSGLGAANYNEQFF TGTGCCAGCAGCGGGCTCGGGGCCGCTAATTACAATGAGCAGTTCTTC
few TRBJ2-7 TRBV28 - CASSVNARYEQYF TGTGCCAGCAGTGTGAACGCCCGCTACGAGCAGTACTTC
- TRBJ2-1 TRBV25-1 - CASRMGYNEQFF TGTGCCAGCAGGATGGGTTACAATGAGCAGTTCTTC
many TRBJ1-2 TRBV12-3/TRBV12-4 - CASSLPGNYGYTF TGTGCCAGCAGTTTACCCGGGAATTATGGCTACACCTTC
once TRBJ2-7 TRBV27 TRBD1 CASSHRDRGFIEQYF TGTGCCAGCAGTCACCGGGACAGGGGATTCATCGAGCAGTACTTC
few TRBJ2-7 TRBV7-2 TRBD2 CASRREVSSYEQYF TGTGCCAGCAGACGGGAGGTTAGCTCCTACGAGCAGTACTTC
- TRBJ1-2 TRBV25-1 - CASSPRAANYGYTF TGTGCCAGCAGCCCTAGGGCAGCTAACTATGGCTACACCTTC
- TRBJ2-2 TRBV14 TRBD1 CASSQTGGPGELFF TGTGCCAGCAGCCAGACAGGGGGACCCGGGGAGCTGTTTTTT
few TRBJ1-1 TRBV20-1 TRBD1 CSAKTGGPTEAFF TGCAGTGCCAAGACAGGGGGTCCCACTGAAGCTTTCTTT
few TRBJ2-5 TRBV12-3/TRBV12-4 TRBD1 CVSNRGLMETQYF TGTGTCAGCAACAGGGGGCTGATGGAGACCCAGTACTTC
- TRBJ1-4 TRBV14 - CASSQIQGYSNEKLFF TGTGCCAGCAGCCAAATACAGGGATATTCTAATGAAAAACTGTTTTTT
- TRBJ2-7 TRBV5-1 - CASSSTAGSYEQYF TGCGCCAGCAGCTCGACAGCCGGCTCCTACGAGCAGTACTTC
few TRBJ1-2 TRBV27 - CASSQGHGYTF TGTGCCAGCAGTCAGGGGCATGGCTACACCTTC
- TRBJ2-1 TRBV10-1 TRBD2 CASSPSGRSSYNEQFF TGCGCCAGCAGTCCTAGCGGGAGGAGCTCCTACAATGAGCAGTTCTTC
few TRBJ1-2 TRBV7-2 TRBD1 CASSLSTGVRGYTF TGTGCCAGCAGCTTATCGACAGGGGTACGTGGCTACACCTTC
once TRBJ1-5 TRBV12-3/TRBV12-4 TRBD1 CASSWGDRVAQPQHF TGTGCCAGCAGTTGGGGGGACAGGGTGGCTCAGCCCCAGCATTTT
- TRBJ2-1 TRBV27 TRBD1 CASSLNGQGAFNEQFF TGTGCCAGCAGTTTAAATGGGCAGGGGGCATTCAATGAGCAGTTCTTC
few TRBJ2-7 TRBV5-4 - CASSLEGFEQYF TGTGCCAGCAGCTTGGAGGGCTTCGAGCAGTACTTC
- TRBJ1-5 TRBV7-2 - CASSSFSTSNQPQHF TGTGCCAGCAGCTCATTCTCCACCAGCAATCAGCCCCAGCATTTT
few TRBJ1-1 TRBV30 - CAWSQDMGAFF TGTGCCTGGAGTCAGGACATGGGAGCTTTCTTT
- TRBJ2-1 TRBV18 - CASSLQDEQFF TGTGCCAGCTCACTTCAAGATGAGCAGTTCTTC
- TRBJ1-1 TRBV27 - CATRPRVGVTFF TGTGCCACCCGCCCTCGGGTAGGTGTAACTTTCTTT
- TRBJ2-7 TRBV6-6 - CASSYTGQSYEQYF TGTGCCAGCAGTTACACTGGACAGTCCTACGAGCAGTACTTC
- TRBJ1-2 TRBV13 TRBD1 CASSPGQGSGYTF TGTGCCAGCAGCCCCGGACAGGGGTCTGGCTACACCTTC
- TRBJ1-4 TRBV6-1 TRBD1 CASSEYGTVEKLFF TGTGCCAGCAGTGAATATGGGACAGTGGAAAAACTGTTTTTT
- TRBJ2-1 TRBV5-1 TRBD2 CASSSRTSGYYNEQFF TGCGCCAGCAGCTCCCGGACTAGCGGATACTACAATGAGCAGTTCTTC
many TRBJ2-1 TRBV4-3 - CASSQDPLGGREQFF TGCGCCAGCAGCCAAGATCCTTTAGGGGGTCGTGAGCAGTTCTTC
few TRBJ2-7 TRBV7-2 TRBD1 CASSGQGKRNEQYF TGTGCCAGCAGCGGACAGGGGAAGAGGAATGAGCAGTACTTC
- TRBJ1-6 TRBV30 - CAFLEGLGSPLHF TGTGCCTTCCTCGAGGGTCTCGGTTCACCCCTCCACTTT
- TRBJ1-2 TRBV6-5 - CASSYSAFGNYGYTF TGTGCCAGCAGTTACTCGGCCTTCGGGAACTATGGCTACACCTTC